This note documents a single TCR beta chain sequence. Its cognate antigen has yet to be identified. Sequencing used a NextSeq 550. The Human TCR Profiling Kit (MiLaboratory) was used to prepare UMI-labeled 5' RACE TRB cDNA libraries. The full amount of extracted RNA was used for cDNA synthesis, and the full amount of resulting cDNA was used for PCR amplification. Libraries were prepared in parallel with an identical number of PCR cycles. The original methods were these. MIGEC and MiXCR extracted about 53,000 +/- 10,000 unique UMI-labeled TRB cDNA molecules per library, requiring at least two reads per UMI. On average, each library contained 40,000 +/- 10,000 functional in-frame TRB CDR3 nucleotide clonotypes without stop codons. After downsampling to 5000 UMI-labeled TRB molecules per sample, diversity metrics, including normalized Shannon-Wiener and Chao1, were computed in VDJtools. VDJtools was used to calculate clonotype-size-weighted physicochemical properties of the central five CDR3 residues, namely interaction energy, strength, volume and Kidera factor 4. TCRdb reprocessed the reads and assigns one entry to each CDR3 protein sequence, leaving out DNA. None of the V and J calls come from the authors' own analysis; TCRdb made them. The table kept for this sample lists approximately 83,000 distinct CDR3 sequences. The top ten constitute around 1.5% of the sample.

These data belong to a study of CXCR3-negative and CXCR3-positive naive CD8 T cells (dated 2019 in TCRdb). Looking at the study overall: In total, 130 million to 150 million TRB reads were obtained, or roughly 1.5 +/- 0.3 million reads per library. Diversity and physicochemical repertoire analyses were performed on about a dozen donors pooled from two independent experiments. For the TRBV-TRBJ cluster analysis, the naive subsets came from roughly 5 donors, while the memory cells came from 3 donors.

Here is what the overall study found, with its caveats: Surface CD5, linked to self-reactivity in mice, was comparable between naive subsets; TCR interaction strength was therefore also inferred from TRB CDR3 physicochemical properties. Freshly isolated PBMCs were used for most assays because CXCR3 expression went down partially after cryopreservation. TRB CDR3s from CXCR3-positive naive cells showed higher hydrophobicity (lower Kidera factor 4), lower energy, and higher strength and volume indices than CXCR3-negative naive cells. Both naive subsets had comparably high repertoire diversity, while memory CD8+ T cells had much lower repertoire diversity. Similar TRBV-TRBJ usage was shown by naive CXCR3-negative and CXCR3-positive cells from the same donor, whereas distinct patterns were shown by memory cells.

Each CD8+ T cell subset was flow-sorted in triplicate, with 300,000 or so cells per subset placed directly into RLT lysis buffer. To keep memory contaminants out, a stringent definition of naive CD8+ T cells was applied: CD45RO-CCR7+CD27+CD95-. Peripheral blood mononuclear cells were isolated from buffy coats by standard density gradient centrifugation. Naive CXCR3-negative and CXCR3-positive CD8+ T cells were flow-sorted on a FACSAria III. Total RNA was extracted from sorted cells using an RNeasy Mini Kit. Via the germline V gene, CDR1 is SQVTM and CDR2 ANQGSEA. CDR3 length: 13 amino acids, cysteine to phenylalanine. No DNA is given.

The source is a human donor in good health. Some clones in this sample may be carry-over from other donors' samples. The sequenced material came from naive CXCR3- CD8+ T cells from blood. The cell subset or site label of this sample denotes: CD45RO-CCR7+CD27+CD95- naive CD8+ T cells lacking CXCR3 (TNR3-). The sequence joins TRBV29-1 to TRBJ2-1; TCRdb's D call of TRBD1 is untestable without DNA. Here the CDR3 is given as CSVEDIDRRREFF.